A single sample gave rise to the 26 T cell receptor beta chains below, sequenced in a study of shared clonotypes between healthy human individuals. Produced via immunoSEQ multiplex PCR; TCRdb's table is partial and in-frame only. The table includes 550,000 to 800,000 clones, 74% detected once. The sample was memory CD4+ T cells sorted from blood. Subset defined: CD45RA-negative fraction. These receptors all stem from a woman aged 30 to 39 in good health.

This chain connects TRBV11-2 to TRBJ2-3; unclear D gene. V lost 0 bases to trimming and J lost 3 bases, with 16 bases between them. Per the germline V gene, CDR1 is SGHAT and CDR2 is FQNNGV. The CDR3 is 17 residues long. Here the CDR3 DNA reads TGTGCCAGCAGCTTAGATCCCCTTTCCGTGAGAACAGATACGCAGTATTTT. It translates to CASSLDPLSVRTDTQYF.

The chain has TRBV5-1 and TRBJ2-5, with D possibly matching TRBD1 (5 bases). The CDR3 spans 14 residues. V was trimmed by 4 bases and J by 2 bases, leaving 12 bases between them. CDR1 and CDR2 (germline): SGHRS, YFSETQ. CDR3 sequence reads: CASSPRTLQETQYF. The CDR3, as DNA: TGCGCCAGCAGCCCCCGGACACTTCAAGAGACCCAGTACTTC. Together with reference TRBV5-1 and TRBJ2-5, the CDR3 gives the full variable domain: KAGVTQTPRYLIKTRGQQVTLSCSPISGHRSVSWYQQTPGQGLQFLFEYFSETQRNKGNFPGRFSGRQFSNSRSEMNVSTLELGDSALYLCASSPRTLQETQYFGPGTRLLVL.

V is TRBV25-1 and J is TRBJ2-2; 7 positions match TRBD2. The J segment lost 4 bases and the V segment lost 2 bases, leaving 7 bases of the junction unmatched. CDR1 and CDR2 (germline): MGHDK, SYGVNS. CDR3 length: 16 amino acids. Here the CDR3 reads CASSEEGGAPTGELFF. The CDR3 DNA is TGTGCCAGCAGTGAAGAGGGAGGGGCGCCCACCGGGGAGCTGTTTTTT.

This clone was picked up one time. The chain carries TRBV5-1 and TRBJ2-1; 8 bases fit TRBD2. Trimming removed 5 bases from V and 7 bases from J; junction bases left unmatched: 5. The CDR3 spans 13 residues. Looked up from germline, CDR1 is SGHRS and CDR2 is YFSETQ. The CDR3 coding sequence is TGCGCCAGCAGGTCGGGACTAGGAAATGAGCAGTTCTTC. Residues: CASRSGLGNEQFF.

V and J are TRBV25-1 and TRBJ1-1; possible D gene TRBD1, 5 bases. V lost 1 base and J lost 5, with 23 bases in between. The CDR3 has 18 residues. Per germline, CDR1 MGHDK and CDR2 SYGVNS. CDR3 bases: TGTGCCAGCAGTGAATCCCCGGTTTTTCGGGGGAGGGAGACTGAAGCTTTCTTT. It yields the protein CASSESPVFRGRETEAFF.

This chain connects TRBV7-2 to TRBJ2-4; 9 bases agree with TRBD2. Germline V lookup: CDR1 SGHTA, CDR2 FQGNSA. Trimming took 0 bases from V and 6 from J; bases not matched to a gene: 9. CDR3 length: 17 residues. The CDR3 DNA reads TGTGCCAGCAGCTTAGCGCGCGGTAGCGGGAGTGTAAACATTCAGTACTTC. Its protein product is CASSLARGSGSVNIQYF.

The chain has TRBV6-1 and TRBJ2-1; 10 bases agree with TRBD2. Germline lookup yields CDR1 MNHNS and CDR2 SASEGT. V lost 4 bases to trimming and J lost 7 bases; unmatched junction nucleotides: 10. The CDR3 contains 16 residues. This CDR3 is CASSGSLAGAQNEQFF. CDR3 DNA: TGTGCCAGCAGTGGAAGCCTAGCGGGAGCACAAAATGAGCAGTTCTTC.

The V call is TRBV2, the J call TRBJ2-5; D is possibly TRBD1 (5 bases). V lost 1 base, J lost 5 bases, and 11 bases lay in between. CDR1 is SNHLY, CDR2 FYNNEI, per germline. This CDR3 spans 14 amino acids. The CDR3 sequence is CASSEDAAGETQYF. The DNA for the CDR3 is TGTGCCAGCAGTGAAGACGCAGCAGGGGAGACCCAGTACTTC.

The J gene is TRBJ1-4, the V gene TRBV7-9; D not resolved. V lost 6 bases to trimming and J lost 0 bases, with 11 bases between them. The V gene's germline CDR1 is SEHNR and CDR2 FQNEAQ (reference sequence). The CDR3 covers 15 residues. CDR3 residues: CASRGGSATNEKLFF. The CDR3 bases are TGTGCCAGCAGGGGAGGGTCCGCAACTAATGAAAAACTGTTTTTT. The entire variable domain, with the rest obtained from reference TRBV7-9 and TRBJ1-4, is as follows: DTGVSQNPRHKITKRGQNVTFRCDPISEHNRLYWYRQTLGQGPEFLTYFQNEAQLEKSRLLSDRFSAERPKGSFSTLEIQRTEQGDSAMYLCASRGGSATNEKLFFGSGTQLSVL.

This rearrangement joins TRBV28 to TRBJ2-2; D call uncertain. Germline assignment: CDR1 MDHEN and CDR2 SYDVKM. With 4 bases removed from V and 4 bases from J, the gap between germline ends came to 7 bases. This CDR3 comprises 13 residues. In DNA, the CDR3 is TGTGCCAGCAGTTACAGCCCCACCGGGGAGCTGTTTTTT. Translated, it gives CASSYSPTGELFF.

DNA of the CDR3: TGTGCCTGTTGGGGGCAGACAGATACGCAGTATTTT. It specifies CACWGQTDTQYF. The V and J genes are TRBV28 and TRBJ2-3; weak D call: TRBD1 (6 bases). Trimming removed 11 bases at V and 3 bases at J, with 12 bases between. The CDR3 sequence is 12 residues long. Germline CDR1 and CDR2: MDHEN and SYDVKM. Full variable domain (missing parts from reference TRBV28 and TRBJ2-3): DVKVTQSSRYLVKRTGEKVFLECVQDMDHENMFWYRQDPGLGLRLIYFSYDVKMKEKGDIPEGYSVSREKKERFSLILESASTNQTSMYLCACWGQTDTQYFGPGTRLTVL.

The V and J genes are TRBV6-5 and TRBJ2-3; a possible D gene is TRBD2 (6 bases). The CDR3 is 16 amino acids. CDR1 is MNHEY and CDR2 is SVGAGI in the germline V gene. Trimming removed 0 bases from V and 4 bases from J, with 14 bases in between. The CDR3 loop is CASSYSSGVPPDTQYF. CDR3 bases: TGTGCCAGCAGTTACTCGTCGGGAGTTCCCCCAGATACGCAGTATTTT.

Notes on this clone: This CDR3 is also generated by other DNA sequences in the sample. The chain is built from TRBV18 and TRBJ2-1; 10 positions match TRBD1. CDR1 is KGHSH, CDR2 LQKENI, per germline. V shed 4 bases and J 3 bases; nucleotides not matched to a gene: 6. The CDR3 extends over 16 amino acids. DNA for the CDR3: TGTGCCAGCTCACTTACCGGGACAGGGGTCTACAATGAGCAGTTCTTC. It yields the protein CASSLTGTGVYNEQFF. The variable domain in full, with the rest retrieved from reference TRBV18 and TRBJ2-1, is NAGVMQNPRHLVRRRGQEARLRCSPMKGHSHVYWYRQLPEEGLKFMVYLQKENIIDESGMPKERFSAEFPKEGPSILRIQQVVRGDSAAYFCASSLTGTGVYNEQFFGPGTRLTVL.

In its sample, this clone was seen a few times. The chain recombines TRBV29-1 with TRBJ2-7; 8 bases map to TRBD2. CDR1 and CDR2 from the germline V gene are SQVTM and ANQGSEA. There are 15 residues in the CDR3. V lost 4 bases and J lost 5; bases outside the gene matches: 13. The CDR3, as DNA: TGCAGCGTTGTTTGGAGCGGGAGTCTCGTGGACGAGCAGTACTTC. Protein sequence: CSVVWSGSLVDEQYF.

The V gene is TRBV28, the J gene TRBJ2-2, with D perhaps TRBD2 (5 bases). The germline V gene encodes CDR1 MDHEN and CDR2 SYDVKM. V was cut by 3 bases and J by 0 bases, with 20 bases left in between. CDR3 length equals 19 residues. The CDR3 coding sequence is TGTGCCAGCAGTTTCCCTAGCAGCATCGAGCTAGCGAACACCGGGGAGCTGTTTTTT. Translating gives CASSFPSSIELANTGELFF.

V and J are TRBV6-1 and TRBJ1-4, with D hard to call. This CDR3 has 15 residues. V shed 3 bases and J shed 2 bases, with 10 bases lying between them. Per the germline V gene, CDR1 is MNHNS and CDR2 is SASEGT. This chain's CDR3 is CASSEVRHTNEKLFF. In DNA form, the CDR3 reads TGTGCCAGCAGTGAGGTTCGTCATACTAATGAAAAACTGTTTTTT.

V gene TRBV30 combines with J gene TRBJ2-7, with D uncertain. V was cut by 4 bases and J by 2 bases, with 15 bases left in between. The germline V gene encodes CDR1 GTSNPN and CDR2 SVGIG (reference sequence). The CDR3 is 14 residues long. CDR3 sequence: CAWNRLGPAYEQYF. CDR3 coding DNA: TGTGCCTGGAACAGACTTGGCCCTGCCTACGAGCAGTACTTC.

The chain links TRBV19 to TRBJ2-1, with 9 bases aligning to TRBD1. CDR1 and CDR2 (germline): LNHDA, SQIVND (reference sequence). The CDR3 spans 15 residues. V lost 5 bases, J lost 3 bases, and 5 bases stayed unmatched. The CDR3 is CASSFRTGVYNEQFF. The CDR3 DNA reads as TGTGCCAGTAGTTTCCGGACAGGGGTCTACAATGAGCAGTTCTTC. Combining the CDR3 with reference TRBV19 and TRBJ2-1 gives the whole variable domain DGGITQSPKYLFRKEGQNVTLSCEQNLNHDAMYWYRQDPGQGLRLIYYSQIVNDFQKGDIAEGYSVSREKKESFPLTVTSAQKNPTAFYLCASSFRTGVYNEQFFGPGTRLTVL.

The chain joins TRBV6-1 to TRBJ2-3; 9 bases line up with TRBD1. There are 15 residues in the CDR3. J gave up 1 base and V 6 bases, and 5 bases lay outside the gene matches. The germline V gene encodes CDR1 MNHNS and CDR2 SASEGT. CDR3 protein: CASRDRGGGTDTQYF. CDR3 coding DNA: TGTGCCAGCAGAGACAGGGGGGGTGGCACAGATACGCAGTATTTT.

The chain employs TRBV7-2 and TRBJ2-7, with TRBD1 matching 7 bases. With 5 bases clipped from V and 4 bases from J, the junction kept 5 bases outside the gene matches. Germline V CDR1 and CDR2: SGHTA, FQGNSA. This CDR3 contains 13 residues. The CDR3 loop reads CASSKGDRYEQYF. For the CDR3, the DNA is TGTGCCAGCAGCAAGGGGGACAGATACGAGCAGTACTTC.

The chain is built from TRBV6-5 and TRBJ2-7; TRBD2 is a possible D gene (6 bases). Trimming removed 5 bases at V and 2 bases at J, with 13 bases between. The CDR3 sequence is 14 residues long. Germline lookup yields CDR1 MNHEY and CDR2 SVGAGI. CDR3 amino acids: CASSRLRGTYEQYF. The DNA for the CDR3 is TGTGCCAGCAGTCGCCTCCGGGGGACCTACGAGCAGTACTTC.

This CDR3 is CASRTTVDYEQYF. The CDR3 DNA reads TGTGCCAGCCGGACGACAGTAGACTACGAGCAGTACTTC. This chain joins TRBV27 and TRBJ2-7, with a possible D match to TRBD1 (5 bases). The CDR3 is 13 amino acids. In germline, CDR1 is MNHEY, CDR2 SMNVEV (reference sequence). Trimming removed 8 bases from V and 3 bases from J, with 14 bases in between.

With respect to this clone: Other DNA variants within this sample encode the same CDR3. The chain joins TRBV5-1 to TRBJ2-5; possibly TRBD2 for D (6 bases). V lost 5 bases and J 0 bases, leaving 14 bases between the germline ends. The CDR3 sequence is 15 residues long. Germline CDR1 SGHRS, CDR2 YFSETQ. For the CDR3, the DNA is TGCGCCAGCAGTCTTCTAGCGCCTTACCAAGAGACCCAGTACTTC. Its protein is CASSLLAPYQETQYF. The full variable domain, its missing parts supplied by reference TRBV5-1 and TRBJ2-5, is KAGVTQTPRYLIKTRGQQVTLSCSPISGHRSVSWYQQTPGQGLQFLFEYFSETQRNKGNFPGRFSGRQFSNSRSEMNVSTLELGDSALYLCASSLLAPYQETQYFGPGTRLLVL.

The V gene is TRBV19, the J gene TRBJ2-2; D gene ambiguous. This CDR3 has 15 amino acids. The germline V gene has CDR1 LNHDA and CDR2 SQIVND (reference sequence). V was cut by 0 bases and J by 2 bases, with 7 bases left in between. The CDR3 sequence is CASSIDATNTGELFF. In nucleotides, the CDR3 is TGTGCCAGTAGTATAGATGCTACTAACACCGGGGAGCTGTTTTTT.

This clone was observed once. The V and J genes are TRBV6-5 and TRBJ1-2; 8 bases match TRBD1. Unmatched junction bases numbered 4, after V lost 6 bases and J lost 7 bases. Germline V gene lookup returns CDR1 MNHEY and CDR2 SVGAGI. The CDR3 has 12 amino acids. The CDR3 spells CASRTGESGYTF. The CDR3 coding sequence is TGTGCCAGCAGGACAGGGGAAAGTGGCTACACCTTC.

The chain uses TRBV6-5 and TRBJ2-3, with a tentative D call TRBD2 (7 bases). V was clipped by 5 bases and J by 4 bases, with 16 bases between them. CDR1 and CDR2 from the germline V gene are MNHEY and SVGAGI. The CDR3 runs 15 residues. CDR3 protein: CASSPERGGADTQYF. The DNA for the CDR3 is TGTGCCAGCAGTCCCGAAAGGGGGGGGGCAGATACGCAGTATTTT.